What follows are 7 T cell receptor beta chains derived from one specimen sequenced in a study of memory CD4+ T cells and cytomegalovirus serostatus. Libraries were prepared by immunoSEQ multiplex PCR; TCRdb keeps only in-frame clonotypes and omits some of them. The data show 80,000 or so clones, with just under 80% seen just once and 2.6% held by the top ten. Single viable CD3+CD4+CD8-CD45RO+ cells were sorted as the memory CD4+ T cells. What was sequenced was memory CD4+ T cells from blood. The source of these receptors is an adult in good health and CMV-seropositive.

In its sample, this clone was seen once. This chain joins TRBV7-9 and TRBJ2-3, with 7 bases that match TRBD2. The CDR3 covers 18 residues. Germline V gives CDR1 SEHNR, CDR2 FQNEAQ (reference sequence). Trimming cost V 4 bases and J 4 bases; bases outside gene matches: 17. The CDR3 DNA sequence: TGTGCCAGCAGCTCCCGGTCCGCTTTAGCGGGCTTCGCAGATACGCAGTATTTT. Its protein product is CASSSRSALAGFADTQYF.

The count of this clone is one. The chain combines TRBV27 with TRBJ2-7, with TRBD2 identical over 11 bases. The CDR3 contains 14 residues. From germline, CDR1 is MNHEY and CDR2 SMNVEV (reference sequence). V trimming: 5 bases; J trimming: 3 bases; junction bases outside the gene matches: 3. The CDR3, as DNA: TGTGCCAGCAGTCGACTAGCGGGGTTCTACGAGCAGTACTTC. Its translation: CASSRLAGFYEQYF.

V usage is TRBV4-3 and J usage is TRBJ2-1; no clear D gene. The CDR3 consists of 13 residues. Looked up from germline, CDR1 is LGHNA and CDR2 is YSLEER. Between the trimmed V and J ends, which lost 0 bases and 10 bases, there was a span of 10 bases. CDR3 sequence reads: CASSQDSLREQFF. CDR3 nucleotides: TGCGCCAGCAGCCAAGATTCGTTGCGGGAGCAGTTCTTC.

CDR3: CSARDRDGYTF. CDR3 DNA sequence: TGCAGTGCTAGAGACAGGGATGGCTACACCTTC. The chain recombines TRBV20-1 with TRBJ1-2, with a tentative D call TRBD1 (5 bases). Trimming left V 0 bases short and J 6 bases short, with 5 bases between. Germline-derived CDR1 and CDR2 are DFQATT and SNEGSKA (reference sequence). This CDR3 has 11 amino acids.

This clone has a count of ten or more. V is TRBV19 and J is TRBJ2-2; a weak D match, TRBD1 (6 bases). The V and J ends lost 5 bases and 6 bases respectively, with 13 bases between them. CDR3 length: 14 residues. Germline assignment: CDR1 LNHDA and CDR2 SQIVND (reference sequence). Written as DNA, the CDR3 is TGTGCCAGTAGTTTAATATCAGGGGCCGGGGAGCTGTTTTTT. Its protein is CASSLISGAGELFF.

The chain couples TRBV30 to TRBJ1-3, with D perhaps TRBD1 (6 bases). Germline loops: CDR1 GTSNPN, CDR2 SVGIG (reference sequence). Trimming left V 2 bases short and J 2 bases short, with 13 bases between. This CDR3 is 15 amino acids long. This CDR3 is CAWSPTTGPGNTIYF. The CDR3 DNA sequence: TGTGCCTGGAGTCCAACGACAGGTCCTGGAAACACCATATATTTT.

The chain employs TRBV5-4 and TRBJ1-1; 8 bases agree with TRBD1. Per the germline V gene, CDR1 is SGHNT and CDR2 is YYREEE (reference sequence). This CDR3 is 13 amino acids long. Unmatched junction bases numbered 2, after V lost 7 bases and J lost 0 bases. The CDR3, as DNA: TGTGCCAGCGGACAGGGAGTGAACACTGAAGCTTTCTTT. Amino acids: CASGQGVNTEAFF.